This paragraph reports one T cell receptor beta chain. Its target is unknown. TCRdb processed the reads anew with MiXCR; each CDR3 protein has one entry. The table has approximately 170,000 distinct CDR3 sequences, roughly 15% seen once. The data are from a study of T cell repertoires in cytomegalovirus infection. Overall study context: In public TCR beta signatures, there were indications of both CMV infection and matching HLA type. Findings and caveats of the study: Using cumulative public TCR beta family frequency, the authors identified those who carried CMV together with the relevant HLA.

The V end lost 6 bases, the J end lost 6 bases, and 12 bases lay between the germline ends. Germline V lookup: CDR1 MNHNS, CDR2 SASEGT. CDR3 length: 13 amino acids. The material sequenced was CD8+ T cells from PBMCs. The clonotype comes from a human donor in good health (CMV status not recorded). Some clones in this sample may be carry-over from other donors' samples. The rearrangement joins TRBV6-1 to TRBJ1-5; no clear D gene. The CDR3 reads CASSLDGIQPQHF. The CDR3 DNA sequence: TGTGCCAGCAGCCTGGACGGCATTCAGCCCCAGCATTTT.